Listed below are T cell receptor beta chains from one sample, sequenced in a study of blood T cell repertoires in COVID-19. The method was immunoSEQ multiplex PCR; TCRdb's version includes in-frame clones alone and lacks a portion of them. The table shows about 330,000 clones, with about nine tenths occurring only once. Sequenced: peripheral blood. Receptors originate from a man aged 30-40 years with COVID-19, enrolled during active disease. Each CDR3 is given with its conserved first and last residue. D genes are given only for firm matches. The size entry is marked missing in some rows and otherwise reads once, few, many or a size class.

CDR3aa	CDR3nt	abundance	v_gene	j_gene	d_gene
CAISSGLSDTEAFF	TGTGCCATCAGTTCAGGTTTATCAGACACTGAAGCTTTCTTT	NA	TRBV10-3	TRBJ1-1	NA
CASSQAYWGQDTEAFF	TGCGCCAGCAGCCAAGCATACTGGGGGCAGGACACTGAAGCTTTCTTT	NA	TRBV4-3	TRBJ1-1	NA
CASSSGHHSNYGYTF	TGTGCCAGCAGCTCCGGACACCACTCCAACTATGGCTACACCTTC	NA	TRBV7-2	TRBJ1-2	NA
CASSTGTGKREAFF	TGTGCCAGCAGTACAGGGACAGGGAAGAGGGAAGCTTTCTTT	NA	TRBV6-5	TRBJ1-1	TRBD1
CASSPHGTSLLGEQYF	TGTGCCAGCTCACCTCATGGGACTAGCCTCCTGGGGGAGCAGTACTTC	NA	TRBV18	TRBJ2-7	TRBD2
CAIGQAYNEQFF	TGTGCCATCGGACAGGCGTACAATGAGCAGTTCTTC	NA	TRBV6-5	TRBJ2-1	TRBD1
CASSPYRTGGPNTEAFF	TGTGCCAGCAGCCCCTACCGGACAGGGGGCCCGAACACTGAAGCTTTCTTT	NA	TRBV5-8	TRBJ1-1	TRBD1
CASSQGTGGGYTF	TGTGCCAGCAGCCAAGGAACAGGGGGAGGCTACACCTTC	NA	TRBV11-2	TRBJ1-2	TRBD1
CASSQDPFMGRGKLREYF	TGTGCCAGCAGCCAAGATCCTTTCATGGGCAGGGGGAAACTACGAGAGTACTTC	NA	TRBV3-1/TRBV3-2	TRBJ2-7	TRBD1
CASSSPDRAIYGYTF	TGTGCCAGCAGTTCCCCGGACAGGGCCATTTATGGCTACACCTTC	NA	TRBV6-5	TRBJ1-2	TRBD1
CASRNSGVDYGYTF	TGTGCCAGCAGAAATTCAGGGGTTGACTATGGCTACACCTTC	NA	TRBV7-2	TRBJ1-2	NA
CSVLRGILQETQYF	TGCAGCGTGCTCAGGGGGATCTTACAAGAGACCCAGTACTTC	few	TRBV29-1	TRBJ2-5	TRBD1
CASSSPGQGTYEQYF	TGTGCCAGCAGCTCCCCGGGACAGGGGACCTACGAGCAGTACTTC	once	TRBV7-2	TRBJ2-7	TRBD1
CASSSTEGQGGYGYTF	TGTGCCAGCTCATCGACTGAGGGACAGGGCGGCTATGGCTACACCTTC	NA	TRBV18	TRBJ1-2	TRBD1
CASSLTGFNEQFF	TGTGCCAGCAGCCTCACAGGGTTCAATGAGCAGTTCTTC	once	TRBV7-2	TRBJ2-1	NA
CSGGQGSETQYF	TGCAGCGGGGGACAGGGATCAGAGACCCAGTACTTC	NA	TRBV29-1	TRBJ2-5	TRBD1
CASSGTGVADTQYF	TGTGCCAGTAGTGGTACAGGGGTGGCAGATACGCAGTATTTT	NA	TRBV19	TRBJ2-3	TRBD1
CSVVADNYGYTF	TGCAGCGTTGTTGCGGATAACTATGGCTACACCTTC	once	TRBV29-1	TRBJ1-2	NA
CASSPLGQAYSYNEQFF	TGTGCCAGCAGCCCCCTAGGACAGGCGTACTCCTACAATGAGCAGTTCTTC	NA	TRBV11-2	TRBJ2-1	TRBD1
CASSLFGPTGSTDTQYF	TGTGCCAGCAGCTTATTTGGGCCCACAGGTAGCACAGATACGCAGTATTTT	NA	TRBV7-3	TRBJ2-3	NA
CASSLWGDATNEKLFF	TGTGCCAGCAGCTTATGGGGGGATGCAACTAATGAAAAACTGTTTTTT	NA	TRBV5-5	TRBJ1-4	NA
CASSYPGHPYSPCTDTQYF	TGTGCCAGCAGCTACCCGGGTCACCCGTACTCCCCTTGCACAGATACGCAGTATTTT	NA	TRBV7-3	TRBJ2-3	NA
CASSSDRDEKLFF	TGTGCCAGCTCATCAGACAGGGACGAAAAACTGTTTTTT	NA	TRBV18	TRBJ1-4	TRBD1
CSVLTTGKGEKLFF	TGCAGCGTACTGACGACAGGCAAAGGGGAAAAACTGTTTTTT	NA	TRBV29-1	TRBJ1-4	NA
CASSFDGDAFF	TGTGCCAGCAGCTTCGACGGGGATGCTTTCTTT	NA	TRBV11-2	TRBJ1-1	NA
CASSGASVFGELFF	TGTGCCAGCAGTGGGGCTAGCGTTTTCGGGGAGCTGTTTTTT	NA	TRBV2	TRBJ2-2	NA
CASSLAGTGAGELFF	TGTGCCAGCAGCTTAGCCGGGACAGGGGCCGGGGAGCTGTTTTTT	NA	TRBV7-6	TRBJ2-2	TRBD1
CASSFNDQETQYF	TGTGCCAGCAGTTTTAATGACCAAGAGACCCAGTACTTC	once	TRBV27	TRBJ2-5	NA
CASSSTSFEQYF	TGTGCCAGCAGTTCCACTAGTTTCGAGCAGTACTTC	NA	TRBV6-2/TRBV6-3	TRBJ2-7	NA
CASSDPGADEQFF	TGTGCCAGCAGCGACCCTGGGGCGGATGAGCAGTTCTTC	NA	TRBV4-2	TRBJ2-1	NA
CASSPTGRGLNEQFF	TGTGCCAGCAGTCCGACAGGGCGGGGTTTAAATGAGCAGTTCTTC	NA	TRBV28	TRBJ2-1	NA
CSARVQGDSNQPQHF	TGCAGTGCTCGTGTGCAGGGGGATAGCAATCAGCCCCAGCATTTT	NA	TRBV20-1	TRBJ1-5	TRBD1
CASSLDLRAEAFF	TGCGCCAGCAGCTTGGACCTTCGGGCTGAAGCTTTCTTT	NA	TRBV5-1	TRBJ1-1	NA
CASNRVESNQPQHF	TGTGCCAGCAATCGAGTGGAGAGCAATCAGCCCCAGCATTTT	NA	TRBV2	TRBJ1-5	NA
CAISERGGRGTTGSNQPQHF	TGTGCCATCAGTGAGAGGGGGGGGCGAGGAACGACAGGCAGCAATCAGCCCCAGCATTTT	NA	TRBV10-3	TRBJ1-5	NA
CASSSLPGNNSPLHF	TGTGCCAGCAGCTCCTTACCGGGGAATAATTCACCCCTCCACTTT	NA	TRBV7-2	TRBJ1-6	NA
CASSTWDRGNTEAFF	TGTGCCAGCAGCACCTGGGACAGGGGGAACACTGAAGCTTTCTTT	NA	TRBV7-9	TRBJ1-1	TRBD1
CASSPHGLNTGELFF	TGTGCCAGCAGCCCCCACGGACTAAACACCGGGGAGCTGTTTTTT	NA	TRBV11-2	TRBJ2-2	NA
CASSWAPWETQYF	TGTGCCAGCAGTTGGGCCCCCTGGGAGACCCAGTACTTC	NA	TRBV6-2/TRBV6-3	TRBJ2-5	NA
CASSPRWGTGDTDTQYF	TGTGCCAGCAGCCCCCGATGGGGGACAGGGGACACAGATACGCAGTATTTT	NA	TRBV7-3	TRBJ2-3	TRBD1
CSVKSTLLYEQYF	TGCAGCGTGAAGAGTACCCTACTCTACGAGCAGTACTTC	NA	TRBV29-1	TRBJ2-7	NA
CASSLDGPGDNEQFF	TGTGCCAGCAGCTTAGACGGACCGGGGGACAATGAGCAGTTCTTC	NA	TRBV7-7	TRBJ2-1	NA
CASSQDGVSYRNTEAFF	TGCGCCAGCAGCCAAGACGGTGTGAGTTACAGGAACACTGAAGCTTTCTTT	NA	TRBV4-3	TRBJ1-1	NA
CASSDYRAGTEAFF	TGCGCCAGCAGCGATTACAGGGCTGGCACTGAAGCTTTCTTT	NA	TRBV5-1	TRBJ1-1	NA
CASSLRGTEQYF	TGTGCCAGCAGTCTCAGGGGGACCGAGCAGTACTTC	NA	TRBV7-9	TRBJ2-7	TRBD1
CASSLDSGTTGNTIYF	TGTGCCAGCAGCTTAGATTCCGGGACAACTGGAAACACCATATATTTT	few	TRBV7-6	TRBJ1-3	NA
CSASGGGGNTEAFF	TGCAGTGCTAGTGGGGGGGGAGGAAACACTGAAGCTTTCTTT	NA	TRBV20-1	TRBJ1-1	NA
CASSIQAGSGYTF	TGTGCCAGTAGTATCCAGGCAGGCTCTGGCTACACCTTC	NA	TRBV19	TRBJ1-2	NA
CASSYFGQEYGYTF	TGTGCCAGCAGTTACTTTGGACAGGAGTATGGCTACACCTTC	NA	TRBV6-5	TRBJ1-2	TRBD1
CASSPLAGGTYNEQFF	TGTGCCAGCAGCCCCCTAGCGGGAGGGACCTACAATGAGCAGTTCTTC	NA	TRBV7-2	TRBJ2-1	TRBD2
CASSSGTADYEQYF	TGTGCCAGCAGCTCGGGGACAGCTGATTACGAGCAGTACTTC	NA	TRBV19	TRBJ2-7	TRBD1
CASTSGRTYNEQFF	TGTGCCAGTACAAGCGGGAGGACCTACAATGAGCAGTTCTTC	NA	TRBV19	TRBJ2-1	TRBD2